These T cell receptor beta chains were read from a single sample in a study of T cells in Graves' hyperthyroidism and ophthalmopathy. In TCRdb, the multiplex PCR reads were re-called with MiXCR into one record per CDR3 protein. Seen here are fewer than 650,000 distinct CDR3 sequences, over 12% observed once, and the top ten hold 4.3%. Sequences were obtained from blood. The receptor source for this set is a woman between 35 and 50 years old with Graves' ophthalmopathy. Each CDR3 is given with its conserved first and last residue. D genes are given only for firm matches. Clone sizes are given selectively: once, few, many, or a class where the clone is expanded.

TRBV30	TRBJ1-1	16	.	many	CAWSGGSMIMNTEAFF	TGTGCCTGGAGCGGCGGCAGTATGATCATGAACACTGAAGCTTTCTTT
TRBV7-9	TRBJ2-2	14	.	many	CASNGGINTGELFF	TGTGCCAGCAATGGGGGGATAAACACCGGGGAGCTGTTTTTT
TRBV7-9	TRBJ1-1	15	.	.	CASSPSRMVGTEAFF	TGTGCCAGCAGCCCATCTAGAATGGTCGGCACTGAAGCTTTCTTT
TRBV7-3	TRBJ2-1	16	.	few	CASSPTKGRPYNEQFF	TGTGCCAGCAGCCCTACAAAGGGACGACCCTACAATGAGCAGTTCTTC
TRBV12-3/TRBV12-4	TRBJ1-1	13	.	many	CASSNGWSTEAFF	TGTGCCAGCAGTAATGGTTGGAGCACTGAAGCTTTCTTT
TRBV4-3	TRBJ2-2	15	.	.	CASSRRLENTGELFF	TGCGCCAGCAGCCGCAGACTAGAGAACACCGGGGAGCTGTTTTTT
TRBV14	TRBJ1-2	13	.	.	CASSQGVNYGYTF	TGTGCCAGCAGCCAAGGGGTAAACTATGGCTACACCTTC
TRBV6-2/TRBV6-3	TRBJ1-5	16	.	few	CASSYGPGFGGEPQHF	TGTGCCAGCAGTTACGGGCCGGGGTTCGGCGGTGAGCCCCAGCATTTT
TRBV2	TRBJ1-5	13	.	many	CASSRDLNQPQHF	TGTGCCAGCAGCCGGGACCTCAATCAGCCCCAGCATTTT
TRBV28	TRBJ2-2	13	.	few	CASRDPGTGELFF	TGTGCCAGCAGGGATCCGGGGACCGGGGAGCTGTTTTTT
TRBV2	TRBJ1-1	14	TRBD1	.	CASRMDRVRTEAFF	TGTGCCAGCAGGATGGACAGGGTACGGACTGAAGCTTTCTTT
TRBV5-1	TRBJ1-1	14	.	many	CASSLLAENTEAFF	TGCGCCAGCAGCTTGTTGGCAGAGAACACTGAAGCTTTCTTT
TRBV28	TRBJ2-3	14	.	many	CASSLMSATDTQYF	TGTGCCAGCAGTTTAATGTCAGCCACAGATACGCAGTATTTT
TRBV4-1	TRBJ1-1	16	TRBD1	few	CASSPRRRTGGTEAFF	TGCGCCAGCAGCCCCAGACGTCGGACAGGGGGAACTGAAGCTTTCTTT
TRBV2	TRBJ1-5	14	TRBD1	many	CASMRQGFKGPQHF	TGTGCCAGCATGCGACAGGGGTTTAAGGGGCCCCAGCATTTT
TRBV5-6	TRBJ2-5	16	TRBD2	many	CASSFVAGGPKETQYF	TGTGCCAGCAGCTTCGTAGCGGGAGGGCCTAAAGAGACCCAGTACTTC
TRBV19	TRBJ1-5	15	.	many	CATLNVDKSNQPQHF	TGTGCCACTCTCAACGTTGACAAGAGCAATCAGCCCCAGCATTTT
TRBV30	TRBJ1-5	13	.	many	CAWSDTINQPQHF	TGTGCCTGGAGTGACACGATCAATCAGCCCCAGCATTTT
TRBV20-1	TRBJ2-7	11	TRBD2	many	CSAAGDNEQYF	TGCAGTGCTGCGGGAGATAACGAGCAGTACTTC
TRBV4-1	TRBJ2-7	14	.	many	CASSQEGLTYEQYF	TGCGCCAGCAGCCAAGAGGGACTTACCTACGAGCAGTACTTC
TRBV2	TRBJ1-6	15	TRBD1	few	CASTITQTGGTPLHF	TGTGCCAGCACTATAACACAAACAGGGGGAACACCCCTCCACTTT
TRBV19	TRBJ2-4	10	.	many	CASGWDIQYF	TGTGCCAGTGGTTGGGACATTCAGTACTTC
TRBV6-1	TRBJ1-6	15	TRBD1	.	CASGSTQGVRSPLHF	TGTGCCAGCGGATCAACACAGGGGGTGAGGTCACCCCTCCACTTT
TRBV12-3/TRBV12-4	TRBJ1-1	11	.	many	CASSSRGEAFF	TGTGCCAGCAGTTCGAGGGGAGAAGCTTTCTTT
TRBV12-3/TRBV12-4	TRBJ1-5	14	TRBD1	.	CASRGGQGRQPQHF	TGTGCCAGCAGGGGGGGACAGGGGCGTCAGCCCCAGCATTTT
TRBV7-8	TRBJ2-7	16	.	many	CASSPLGSQSSYEQYF	TGTGCCAGCAGCCCCCTTGGGAGCCAGAGCTCCTACGAGCAGTACTTC
TRBV5-1	TRBJ2-7	14	.	many	CASSLGQMGYEQYF	TGCGCCAGCAGCTTGGGACAGATGGGCTACGAGCAGTACTTC
TRBV15	TRBJ1-1	12	.	many	CATSGPNTEAFF	TGTGCCACTTCGGGACCGAACACTGAAGCTTTCTTT
TRBV10-3	TRBJ2-1	14	.	.	CAISGDPVYNEQFF	TGTGCCATCAGTGGGGACCCGGTCTACAATGAGCAGTTCTTC
TRBV20-1	TRBJ1-1	13	.	many	CSARVKYGTEAFF	TGCAGTGCTAGAGTGAAGTATGGGACTGAAGCTTTCTTT
TRBV12-3/TRBV12-4	TRBJ2-2	14	TRBD1	many	CASTPGQGSGELFF	TGTGCCAGCACCCCGGGACAGGGATCCGGGGAGCTGTTTTTT
TRBV12-3/TRBV12-4	TRBJ1-5	14	TRBD1	many	CASSLDRGNQPQHF	TGTGCCAGCAGCCTCGACAGGGGGAATCAGCCCCAGCATTTT
TRBV11-2	TRBJ2-3	17	.	.	CASSLGPLPNPTDTQYF	TGTGCCAGCAGCTTAGGTCCTCTCCCAAACCCCACAGATACGCAGTATTTT
TRBV10-3	TRBJ2-7	14	.	many	CAIKGVGTLYEQYF	TGTGCCATCAAGGGTGTAGGGACACTCTACGAGCAGTACTTC
TRBV6-1	TRBJ2-2	14	.	many	CASSERADEEELFF	TGTGCCAGCAGTGAACGGGCGGACGAGGAGGAGCTGTTTTTT
TRBV6-4	TRBJ1-1	15	TRBD1	few	CASSRDRGLNTEAFF	TGTGCCAGCAGTAGGGACAGGGGGCTGAACACTGAAGCTTTCTTT
TRBV28	TRBJ1-3	14	TRBD1	many	CASSLDRAGNTIYF	TGTGCCAGCAGCTTGGACAGGGCTGGAAACACCATATATTTT
TRBV19	TRBJ1-1	11	.	.	CASSKIGTWFF	TGTGCCAGTAGTAAAATTGGGACATGGTTCTTT
TRBV6-1	TRBJ2-2	15	.	.	CASSEVLENTGELFF	TGTGCCAGCAGTGAAGTCTTAGAGAACACCGGGGAGCTGTTTTTT
TRBV28	TRBJ2-2	15	TRBD1	.	CASSRTGGLTGELFF	TGTGCCAGCAGTCGAACAGGGGGCCTCACCGGGGAGCTGTTTTTT
TRBV11-2	TRBJ2-6	14	.	many	CASSFTSGANVLTF	TGTGCCAGCAGCTTCACCTCTGGGGCCAACGTCCTGACTTTC
TRBV28	TRBJ1-3	14	TRBD1	.	CASSFEGAENTIYF	TGTGCCAGCAGTTTCGAGGGGGCTGAAAACACCATATATTTT
TRBV6-2/TRBV6-3	TRBJ2-2	15	.	.	CASSYRSPNTGELFF	TGTGCCAGCAGTTACAGGTCACCGAACACCGGGGAGCTGTTTTTT
TRBV20-1	TRBJ2-7	13	TRBD1	many	CSARDSKFYEQYF	TGCAGTGCCCGGGACAGTAAGTTCTACGAGCAGTACTTC
TRBV6-4	TRBJ2-7	17	TRBD2	many	CASTALAGGLSSYEQYF	TGTGCCAGCACCGCCCTAGCGGGAGGGCTGAGCTCCTACGAGCAGTACTTC